The T cell receptor (beta chain) described here comes from a study of blood T cell repertoires in COVID-19. Patients in Seattle were enrolled during active infection, then followed longitudinally. Clones were read by immunoSEQ multiplex PCR, and TCRdb kept only the in-frame ones, dropping some. The data hold 300,000 or so clones, with more than 85% observed a single time. The origin of this receptor is a woman aged 25 to 45 with COVID-19, enrolled during active disease. Sample: peripheral blood.

The DNA for the CDR3 is TGTGCCAGTAGTCGACGTCGGGGACAGGGGGACACCGGGGAGCTGTTTTTT. This codes for CASSRRRGQGDTGELFF. The rearrangement uses TRBV19 and TRBJ2-2; 11 positions match TRBD1. J was trimmed by 3 bases and V by 5 bases; bases with no gene match: 8. The CDR3 is 17 amino acids. CDR1 and CDR2 (germline): LNHDA, SQIVND (reference sequence). Full variable domain (outside the CDR3, taken from reference TRBV19 and TRBJ2-2): DGGITQSPKYLFRKEGQNVTLSCEQNLNHDAMYWYRQDPGQGLRLIYYSQIVNDFQKGDIAEGYSVSREKKESFPLTVTSAQKNPTAFYLCASSRRRGQGDTGELFFGEGSRLTVL.